The clone carrying this T cell receptor (beta chain) was detected many times. Its antigen remains unknown. One entry per CDR3 protein results from TCRdb running MiXCR on the multiplex PCR reads. This table holds 100,000 to 150,000 distinct CDR3 sequences, about 20% found once. Germline loops: CDR1 MNHEY, CDR2 SMNVEV (reference sequence). This CDR3 spans 14 amino acids. The V end lost 7 bases, the J end lost 5 bases, and 18 bases lay between the germline ends. The sample originates from a study of breast tumors, draining lymph nodes, adjacent tissues. General study findings and limits: Data fit most tumor T cells coming from lymph node, expanding in tumor. Luminal-like breast cancer showed significantly greater tumor-nontumor repertoire similarity than basal-like breast cancer did.

Samples came from axillary lymph nodes draining the breast cancer. This clonotype originated in a female donor with breast cancer. Some clones in this sample may be carry-over from other donors' samples. Material: axillary lymph node tissue. The genes are TRBV27 and TRBJ2-7, with D tentatively TRBD1 (5 bases). The CDR3 sequence is CASKGHPLQDEQYF. The CDR3 region has the DNA TGTGCCAGCAAAGGACACCCCCTCCAGGACGAGCAGTACTTC.